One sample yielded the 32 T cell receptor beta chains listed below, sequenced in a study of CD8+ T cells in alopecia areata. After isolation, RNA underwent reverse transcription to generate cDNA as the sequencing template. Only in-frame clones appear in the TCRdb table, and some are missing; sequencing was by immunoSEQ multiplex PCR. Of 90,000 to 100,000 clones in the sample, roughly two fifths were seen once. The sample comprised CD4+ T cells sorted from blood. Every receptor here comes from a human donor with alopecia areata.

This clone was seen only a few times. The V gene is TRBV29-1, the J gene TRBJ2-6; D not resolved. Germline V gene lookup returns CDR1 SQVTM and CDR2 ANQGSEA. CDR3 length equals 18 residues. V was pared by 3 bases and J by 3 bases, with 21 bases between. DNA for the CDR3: TGCAGCGTTGAGGGCCCCCGGCAGGTTTCTCGTGGGGCCAACGTCCTGACTTTC. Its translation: CSVEGPRQVSRGANVLTF.

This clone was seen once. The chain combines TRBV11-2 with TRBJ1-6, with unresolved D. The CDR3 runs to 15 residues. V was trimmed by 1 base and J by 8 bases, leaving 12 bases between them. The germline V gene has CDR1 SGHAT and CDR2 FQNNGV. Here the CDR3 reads CASSLVPASHSPLHF. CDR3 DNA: TGTGCCAGCAGCTTAGTCCCAGCCTCCCATTCACCCCTCCACTTT.

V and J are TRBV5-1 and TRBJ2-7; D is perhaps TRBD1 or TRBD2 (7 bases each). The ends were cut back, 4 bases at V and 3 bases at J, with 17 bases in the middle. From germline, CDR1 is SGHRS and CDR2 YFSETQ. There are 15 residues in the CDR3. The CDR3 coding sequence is TGCGCCAGCAGCCCTAGCGGAGGGGGCCTCTACGAGCAGTACTTC. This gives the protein CASSPSGGGLYEQYF.

CDR3 DNA: TGCAGTGCTGGACTAGCGGGACCGCAGTACTTC. It codes for CSAGLAGPQYF. J is TRBJ2-7 and V is TRBV20-1, with 12 bases aligning to TRBD2. J gave up 9 bases and V 5 bases, and 2 bases lay outside the gene matches. The CDR3 is 11 residues long. CDR1 and CDR2 (germline): DFQATT, SNEGSKA (reference sequence).

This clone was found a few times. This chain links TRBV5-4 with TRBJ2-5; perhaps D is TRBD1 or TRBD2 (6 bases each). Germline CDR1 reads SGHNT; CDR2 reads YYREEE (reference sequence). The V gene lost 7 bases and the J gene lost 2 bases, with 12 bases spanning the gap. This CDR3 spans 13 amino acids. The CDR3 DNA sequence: TGTGCCAGCCAAGGGGGGCTGCAAGAGACCCAGTACTTC. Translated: CASQGGLQETQYF.

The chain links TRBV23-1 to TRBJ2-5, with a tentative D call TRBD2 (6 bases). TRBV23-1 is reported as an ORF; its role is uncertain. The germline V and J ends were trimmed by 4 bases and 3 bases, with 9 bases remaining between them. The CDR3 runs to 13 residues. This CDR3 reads CASSLPGEETQYF. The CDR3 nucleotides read TGCGCCAGCAGTCTCCCGGGGGAAGAGACCCAGTACTTC.

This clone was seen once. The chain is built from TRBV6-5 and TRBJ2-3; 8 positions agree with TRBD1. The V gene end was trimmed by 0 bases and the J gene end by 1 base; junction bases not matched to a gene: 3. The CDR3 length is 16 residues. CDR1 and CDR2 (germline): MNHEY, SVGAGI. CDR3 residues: CASSYSADRGTDTQYF. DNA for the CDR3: TGTGCCAGCAGTTACTCCGCGGACAGGGGCACAGATACGCAGTATTTT.

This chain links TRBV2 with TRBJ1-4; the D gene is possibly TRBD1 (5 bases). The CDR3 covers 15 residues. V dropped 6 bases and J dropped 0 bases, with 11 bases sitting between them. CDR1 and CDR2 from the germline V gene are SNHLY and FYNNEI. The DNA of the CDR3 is TGTGCCAGCAGCGTGACAGAGGCAACTAATGAAAAACTGTTTTTT. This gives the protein CASSVTEATNEKLFF.

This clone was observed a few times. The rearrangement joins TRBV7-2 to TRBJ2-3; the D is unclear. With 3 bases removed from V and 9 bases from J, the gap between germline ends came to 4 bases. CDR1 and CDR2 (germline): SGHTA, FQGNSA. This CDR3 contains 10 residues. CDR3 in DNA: TGTGCCAGCAGCTTGTACACGCAGTATTTT. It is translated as CASSLYTQYF.

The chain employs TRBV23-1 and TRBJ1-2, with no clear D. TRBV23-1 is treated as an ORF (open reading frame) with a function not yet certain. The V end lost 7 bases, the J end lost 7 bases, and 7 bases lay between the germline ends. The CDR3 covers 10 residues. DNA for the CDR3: TGCGCCAGCAATCGTTGTGGCTACACCTTC. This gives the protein CASNRCGYTF.

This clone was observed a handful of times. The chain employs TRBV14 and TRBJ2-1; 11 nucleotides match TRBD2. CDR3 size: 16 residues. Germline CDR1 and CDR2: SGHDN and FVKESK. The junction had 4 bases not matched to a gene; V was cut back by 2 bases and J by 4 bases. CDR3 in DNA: TGTGCCAGCAGCCAATTAGCGGGAGGGCTTTACAATGAGCAGTTCTTC. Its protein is CASSQLAGGLYNEQFF.

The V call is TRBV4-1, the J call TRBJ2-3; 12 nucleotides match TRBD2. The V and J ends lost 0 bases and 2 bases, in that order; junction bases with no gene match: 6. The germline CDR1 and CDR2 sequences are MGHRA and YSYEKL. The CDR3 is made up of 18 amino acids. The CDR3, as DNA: TGCGCCAGCAGCCAAGATCGGACTAGCGGGGTTCTCACAGATACGCAGTATTTT. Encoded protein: CASSQDRTSGVLTDTQYF.

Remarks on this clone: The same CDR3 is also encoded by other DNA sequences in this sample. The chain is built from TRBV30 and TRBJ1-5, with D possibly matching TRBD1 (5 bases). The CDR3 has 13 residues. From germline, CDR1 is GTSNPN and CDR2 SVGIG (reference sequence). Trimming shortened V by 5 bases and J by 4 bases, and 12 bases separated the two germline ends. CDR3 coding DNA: TGTGCCTGGTCTGGGGGTTCTAATCAGCCCCAGCATTTT. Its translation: CAWSGGSNQPQHF.

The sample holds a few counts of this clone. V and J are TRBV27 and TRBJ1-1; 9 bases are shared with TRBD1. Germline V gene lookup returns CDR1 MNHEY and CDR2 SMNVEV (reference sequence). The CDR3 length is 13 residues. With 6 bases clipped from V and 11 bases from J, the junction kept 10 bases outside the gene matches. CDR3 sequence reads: CASRAPGTGLAFF. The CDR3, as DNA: TGTGCCAGCAGGGCTCCCGGGACAGGGTTGGCTTTCTTT.

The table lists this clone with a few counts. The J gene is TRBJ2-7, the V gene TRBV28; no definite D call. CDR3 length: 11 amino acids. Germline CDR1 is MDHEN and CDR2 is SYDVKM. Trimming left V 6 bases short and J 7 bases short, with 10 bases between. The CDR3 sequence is CASRALWEQYF. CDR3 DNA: TGTGCCAGCAGGGCTCTATGGGAGCAGTACTTC.

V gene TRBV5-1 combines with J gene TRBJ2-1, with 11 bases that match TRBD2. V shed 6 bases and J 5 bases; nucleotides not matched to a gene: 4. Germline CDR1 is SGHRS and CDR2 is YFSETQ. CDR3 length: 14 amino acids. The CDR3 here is CASKLAGDHNEQFF. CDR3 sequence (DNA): TGCGCCAGCAAACTAGCGGGAGATCACAATGAGCAGTTCTTC. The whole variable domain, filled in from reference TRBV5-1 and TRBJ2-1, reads KAGVTQTPRYLIKTRGQQVTLSCSPISGHRSVSWYQQTPGQGLQFLFEYFSETQRNKGNFPGRFSGRQFSNSRSEMNVSTLELGDSALYLCASKLAGDHNEQFFGPGTRLTVL.

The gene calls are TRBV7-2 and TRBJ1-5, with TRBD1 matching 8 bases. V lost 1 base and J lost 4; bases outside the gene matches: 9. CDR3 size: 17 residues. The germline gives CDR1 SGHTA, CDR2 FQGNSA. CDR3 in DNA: TGTGCCAGCAGCTTAGGTTACCGGGACAGGCTTAATCAGCCCCAGCATTTT. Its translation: CASSLGYRDRLNQPQHF.

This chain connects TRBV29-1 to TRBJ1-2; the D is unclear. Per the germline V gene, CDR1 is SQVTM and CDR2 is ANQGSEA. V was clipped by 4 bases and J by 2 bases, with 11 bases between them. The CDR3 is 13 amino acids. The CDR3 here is CSVGGLTNYGYTF. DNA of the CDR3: TGCAGCGTTGGGGGTCTCACCAACTATGGCTACACCTTC.

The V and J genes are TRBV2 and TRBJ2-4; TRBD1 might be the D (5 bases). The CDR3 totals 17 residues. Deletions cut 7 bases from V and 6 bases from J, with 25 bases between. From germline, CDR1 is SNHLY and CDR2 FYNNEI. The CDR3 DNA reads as TGTGCCAGCACTCGTCAGAGAGACAGAACCGTTCGAAACATTCAGTACTTC. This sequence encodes CASTRQRDRTVRNIQYF.

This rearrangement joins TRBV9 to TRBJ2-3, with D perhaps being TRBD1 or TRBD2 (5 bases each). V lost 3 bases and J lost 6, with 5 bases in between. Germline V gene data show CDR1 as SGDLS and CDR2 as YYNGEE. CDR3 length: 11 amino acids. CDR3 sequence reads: CASSGGDTQYF. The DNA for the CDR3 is TGTGCCAGCAGCGGGGGGGATACGCAGTATTTT.

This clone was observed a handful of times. The CDR3 DNA reads TGTGCCAGCAGTCCAGGGGGACTGAAGGAAGAGACCCAGTACTTC. Amino acid sequence: CASSPGGLKEETQYF. The rearrangement links TRBV28 to TRBJ2-5, with D tentatively TRBD1 (7 bases). CDR3 length: 15 residues. V lost 5 bases, J lost 3 bases, and 16 bases lay in between. Germline V gene lookup returns CDR1 MDHEN and CDR2 SYDVKM.

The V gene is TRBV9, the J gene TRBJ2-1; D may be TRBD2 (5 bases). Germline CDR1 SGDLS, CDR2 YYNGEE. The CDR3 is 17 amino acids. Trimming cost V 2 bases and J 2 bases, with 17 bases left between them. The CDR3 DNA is TGTGCCAGCAGCGTCGACCGACTGGCGGGTACCTACAATGAGCAGTTCTTC. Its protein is CASSVDRLAGTYNEQFF. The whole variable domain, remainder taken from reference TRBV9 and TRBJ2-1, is DSGVTQTPKHLITATGQRVTLRCSPRSGDLSVYWYQQSLDQGLQFLIQYYNGEERAKGNILERFSAQQFPDLHSELNLSSLELGDSALYFCASSVDRLAGTYNEQFFGPGTRLTVL.

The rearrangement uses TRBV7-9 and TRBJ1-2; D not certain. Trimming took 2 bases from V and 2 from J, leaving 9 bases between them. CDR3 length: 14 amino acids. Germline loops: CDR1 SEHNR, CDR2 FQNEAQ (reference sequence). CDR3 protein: CASSLLERNYGYTF. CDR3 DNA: TGTGCCAGCAGCTTACTGGAGAGGAACTATGGCTACACCTTC.

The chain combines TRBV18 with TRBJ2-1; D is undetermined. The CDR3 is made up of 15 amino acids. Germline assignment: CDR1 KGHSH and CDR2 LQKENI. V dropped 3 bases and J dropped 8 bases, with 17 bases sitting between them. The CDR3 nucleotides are TGTGCCAGCTCACCCGGGCTAGATCCTACCGATGAGCAGTTCTTC. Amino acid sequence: CASSPGLDPTDEQFF.

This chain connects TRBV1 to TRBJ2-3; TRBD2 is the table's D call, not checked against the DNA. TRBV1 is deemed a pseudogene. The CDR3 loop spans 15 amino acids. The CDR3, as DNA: TGCACCAGCAGCCAAGTTCCTAGCGGCACAGATACGCAGTATTTT. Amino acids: CTSSQVPSGTDTQYF.

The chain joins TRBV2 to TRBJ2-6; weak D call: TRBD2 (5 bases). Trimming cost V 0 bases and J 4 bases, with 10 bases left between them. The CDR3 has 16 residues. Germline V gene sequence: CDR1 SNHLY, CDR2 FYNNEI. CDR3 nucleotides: TGTGCCAGCAGTGAAGCGCGGCGGAGGGGGGCCAACGTCCTGACTTTC. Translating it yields CASSEARRRGANVLTF.

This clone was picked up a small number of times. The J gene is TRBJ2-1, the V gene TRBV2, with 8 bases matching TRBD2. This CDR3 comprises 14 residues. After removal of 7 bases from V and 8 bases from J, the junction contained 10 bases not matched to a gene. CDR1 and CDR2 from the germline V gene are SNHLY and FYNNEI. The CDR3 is CASTKRERIDEQFF. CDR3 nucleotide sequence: TGTGCCAGCACAAAGCGGGAGAGGATTGATGAGCAGTTCTTC.

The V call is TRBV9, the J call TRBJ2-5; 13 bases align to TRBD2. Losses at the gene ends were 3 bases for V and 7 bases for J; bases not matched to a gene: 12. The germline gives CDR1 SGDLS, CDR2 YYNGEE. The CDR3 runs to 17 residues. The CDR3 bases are TGTGCCAGCAGCGCAGGGGGACCGGGACTAGCGGGGTCGACCCAGTACTTC. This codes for CASSAGGPGLAGSTQYF.

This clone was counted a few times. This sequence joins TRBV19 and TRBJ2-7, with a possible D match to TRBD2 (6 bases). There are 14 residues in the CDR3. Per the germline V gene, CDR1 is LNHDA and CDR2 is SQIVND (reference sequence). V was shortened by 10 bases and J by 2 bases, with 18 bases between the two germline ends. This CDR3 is CATGGTRFPYEQYF. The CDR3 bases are TGTGCCACTGGCGGGACCAGATTTCCCTACGAGCAGTACTTC.

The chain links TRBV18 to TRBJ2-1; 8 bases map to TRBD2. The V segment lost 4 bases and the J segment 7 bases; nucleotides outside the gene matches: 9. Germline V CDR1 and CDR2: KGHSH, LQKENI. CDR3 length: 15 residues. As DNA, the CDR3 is TGTGCCAGCTCACTAAGACAGCGGGAGCGGAATGAGCAGTTCTTC. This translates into CASSLRQRERNEQFF.

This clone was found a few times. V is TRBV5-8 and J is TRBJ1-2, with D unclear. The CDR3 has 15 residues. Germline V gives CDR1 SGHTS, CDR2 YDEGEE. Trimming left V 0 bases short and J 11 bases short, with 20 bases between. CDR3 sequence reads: CASSLASAIRGGYTF. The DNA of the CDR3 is TGTGCCAGCAGCTTGGCGTCAGCCATCCGCGGTGGTTACACCTTC.

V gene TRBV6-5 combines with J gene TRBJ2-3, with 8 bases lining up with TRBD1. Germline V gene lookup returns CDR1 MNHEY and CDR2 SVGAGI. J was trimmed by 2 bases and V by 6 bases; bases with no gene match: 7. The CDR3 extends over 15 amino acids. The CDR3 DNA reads TGTGCCAGCAGGACAACAGGGGGGTCCACAGATACGCAGTATTTT. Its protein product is CASRTTGGSTDTQYF.